This TCR beta chain was captured by sequencing in a study of blood T cell repertoires in COVID-19. As originally analysed: It was from reference gene primer amplification that nucleated cell counts were estimated. Produced via immunoSEQ multiplex PCR; TCRdb's table is partial and in-frame only. V and J calls and clone size follow that table, whereas D and trimming were derived from the DNA. The sample lists about 170,000 clones, roughly 80% occurring once. This CDR3 comprises 14 residues. Looked up from germline, CDR1 is SGHRS and CDR2 is YFSETQ. V shed 3 bases and J shed 5 bases, with 14 bases lying between them.

This chain joins TRBV5-1 and TRBJ2-5; maybe TRBD2 (5 bases). Sequencing input: peripheral blood. This clonotype was sampled from a man younger than 35 with active or convalescent COVID-19. The CDR3 nucleotides are TGCGCCAGCAGCTCCCTATCGGGGTCGGAGACCCAGTACTTC. This sequence encodes CASSSLSGSETQYF.